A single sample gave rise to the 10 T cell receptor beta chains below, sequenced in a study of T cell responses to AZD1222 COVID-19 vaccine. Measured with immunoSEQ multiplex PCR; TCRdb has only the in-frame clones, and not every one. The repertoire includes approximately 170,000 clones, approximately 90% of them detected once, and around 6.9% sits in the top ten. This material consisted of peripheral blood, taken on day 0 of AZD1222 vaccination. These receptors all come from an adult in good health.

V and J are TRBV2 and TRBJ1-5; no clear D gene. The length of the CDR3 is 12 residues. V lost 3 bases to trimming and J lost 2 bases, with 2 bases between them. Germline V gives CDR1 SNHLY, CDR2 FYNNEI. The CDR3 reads CASSEGNQPQHF. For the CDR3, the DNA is TGTGCCAGCAGTGAGGGCAATCAGCCCCAGCATTTT.

The CDR3 DNA reads TGTGCCAGCAGCCACTGGACAGGCTACGAGCAGTACTTC. Residues: CASSHWTGYEQYF. The chain recombines TRBV14 with TRBJ2-7; 7 positions agree with TRBD1. V lost 3 bases and J lost 3; bases outside the gene matches: 2. The CDR3 is 13 amino acids. Germline values: CDR1 SGHDN, CDR2 FVKESK.

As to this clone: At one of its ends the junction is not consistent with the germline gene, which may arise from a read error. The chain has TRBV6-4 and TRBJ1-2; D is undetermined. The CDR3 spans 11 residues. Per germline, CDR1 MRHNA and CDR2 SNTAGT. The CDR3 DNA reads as TGTGCCAGCAGTGACGGAGGACCGGCGAGCTTC. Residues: CASSDGGPASF.

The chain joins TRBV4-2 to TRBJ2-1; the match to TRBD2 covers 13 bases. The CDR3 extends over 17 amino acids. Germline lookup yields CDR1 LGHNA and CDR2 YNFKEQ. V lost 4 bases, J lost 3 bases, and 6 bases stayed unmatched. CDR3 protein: CASSPRTSGGSYNEQFF. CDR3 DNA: TGTGCCAGCAGCCCTCGGACTAGCGGGGGAAGCTACAATGAGCAGTTCTTC.

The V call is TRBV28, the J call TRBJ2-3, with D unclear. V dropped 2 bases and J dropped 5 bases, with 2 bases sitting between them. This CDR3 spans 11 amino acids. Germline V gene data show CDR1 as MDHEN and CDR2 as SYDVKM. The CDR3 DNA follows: TGTGCCAGCAGTTTACGAGATACGCAGTATTTT. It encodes CASSLRDTQYF.

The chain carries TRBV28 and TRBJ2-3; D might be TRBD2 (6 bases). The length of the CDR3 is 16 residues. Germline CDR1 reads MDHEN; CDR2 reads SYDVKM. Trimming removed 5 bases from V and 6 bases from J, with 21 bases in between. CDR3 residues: CASSLNPQWRVDTQYF. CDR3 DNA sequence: TGTGCCAGCAGTCTAAACCCCCAATGGAGGGTTGATACGCAGTATTTT.

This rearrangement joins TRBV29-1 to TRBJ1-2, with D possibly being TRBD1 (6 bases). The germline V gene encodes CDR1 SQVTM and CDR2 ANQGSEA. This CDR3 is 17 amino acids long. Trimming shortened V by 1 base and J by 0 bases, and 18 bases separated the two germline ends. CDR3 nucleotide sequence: TGCAGCGTTGAAGCCAGGGGAAAAGCAGCTTCTAACTATGGCTACACCTTC. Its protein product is CSVEARGKAASNYGYTF.

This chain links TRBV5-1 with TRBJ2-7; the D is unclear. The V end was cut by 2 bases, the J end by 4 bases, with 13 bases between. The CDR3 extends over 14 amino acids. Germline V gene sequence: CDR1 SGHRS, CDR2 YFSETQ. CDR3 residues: CASSFGVPTYEQYF. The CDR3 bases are TGCGCCAGCAGCTTTGGGGTGCCCACTTACGAGCAGTACTTC.

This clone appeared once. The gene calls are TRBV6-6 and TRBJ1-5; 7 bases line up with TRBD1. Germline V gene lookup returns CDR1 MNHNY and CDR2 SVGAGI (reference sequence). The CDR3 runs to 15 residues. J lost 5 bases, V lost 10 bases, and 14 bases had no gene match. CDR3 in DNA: TGTGCCACCCTGGTGGGGCACAGGGGACATCAGCCCCAGCATTTT. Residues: CATLVGHRGHQPQHF.

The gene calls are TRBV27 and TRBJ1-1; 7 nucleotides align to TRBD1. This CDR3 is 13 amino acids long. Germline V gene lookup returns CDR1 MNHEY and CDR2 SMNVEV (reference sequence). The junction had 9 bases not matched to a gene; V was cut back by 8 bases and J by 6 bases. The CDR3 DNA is TGTGCCAGCTGGACTCGGACAGGTTCTGAAGCTTTCTTT. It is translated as CASWTRTGSEAFF.